Listed below are T cell receptor beta chains from one sample, sequenced in a study of pediatric ulcerative colitis. The repertoire was sequenced with immunoSEQ multiplex PCR; TCRdb's copy has only in-frame clones and lacks some. The sample holds 1,400 to 1,500 clones, roughly 90% seen once. The sample taken for sequencing was blood. These receptors all come from a boy younger than 18 with severe ulcerative colitis. The CDR3 runs from the conserved cysteine through the conserved F or W. D genes are given only for firm matches. The size entry is marked missing in some rows and otherwise reads once, few, many or a size class.

TRBJ2-6 . . TRBV10-3 CAISLRDVSTSGANVLTF TGTGCCATCAGTCTCCGGGACGTCAGTACCTCTGGGGCCAACGTCCTGACTTTC
TRBJ2-7 . . TRBV15 CATSEGGVHEQYF TGTGCCACCAGCGAAGGAGGAGTCCACGAGCAGTACTTC
TRBJ2-5 TRBD1 once TRBV5-1 CASSLGGQGGQETQYF TGCGCCAGCAGCTTGGGCGGACAGGGGGGTCAAGAGACCCAGTACTTC
TRBJ1-3 . . TRBV2 CASSSDSSGNTIYF TGTGCCAGCAGCTCGGACAGCTCTGGAAACACCATATATTTT
TRBJ2-3 . . TRBV7-9 CASSPDRDTQYF TGTGCCAGCAGCCCCGATCGAGATACGCAGTATTTT
TRBJ2-3 . . TRBV15 CATSRGPGDTQYF TGTGCCACCAGCAGGGGCCCAGGCGATACGCAGTATTTT
TRBJ2-1 . . TRBV19 CGVRGSSYNEQFF TGTGGCGTGCGCGGATCCTCCTACAATGAGCAGTTCTTC
TRBJ1-1 . . TRBV11-2 CASSLRGGLEAFF TGTGCCAGCAGCTTACGGGGGGGCCTTGAAGCTTTCTTT
TRBJ2-3 . . TRBV5-6 CASSSKGREVFTDTQYF TGTGCCAGCAGCTCCAAGGGCAGGGAAGTGTTCACAGATACGCAGTATTTT
TRBJ1-2 . . TRBV7-9 CASSLGIDYGYTF TGTGCCAGCAGCTTAGGGATAGACTATGGCTACACCTTC
TRBJ2-1 . . TRBV4-3 CASSQDRRAYYNEQFF TGCGCCAGCAGCCAAGATCGGAGGGCCTACTACAATGAGCAGTTCTTC
TRBJ1-2 . . TRBV5-8 CASSLEGYGYTF TGTGCCAGCAGCTTGGAGGGATATGGCTACACCTTC
TRBJ1-2 TRBD1 . TRBV7-8 CASSLGVKGARGYTF TGTGCCAGCAGCTTAGGAGTGAAGGGGGCAAGGGGCTACACCTTC
TRBJ2-4 TRBD2 . TRBV13 CASSPRGLAGVGIQYF TGTGCCAGCAGCCCCCGCGGACTAGCGGGAGTGGGCATTCAGTACTTC
TRBJ2-7 . once TRBV5-4 CASSKGRNEQYF TGTGCCAGCAGCAAGGGAAGGAACGAGCAGTACTTC
TRBJ2-3 . . TRBV29-1 CSAETGFTDTQYF TGCAGCGCAGAGACAGGATTCACAGATACGCAGTATTTT
TRBJ1-5 . . TRBV7-6 CASSSGVGGRNQPQHF TGTGCCAGCAGCTCCGGCGTGGGGGGCCGCAATCAGCCCCAGCATTTT
TRBJ1-1 . . TRBV20-1 CSYRENTEAFF TGCAGTTACAGGGAGAACACTGAAGCTTTCTTT